These 24 T cell receptor beta chains came from one sample sequenced in a study of blood T cell repertoires in COVID-19. Repertoires were generated with immunoSEQ multiplex PCR, while TCRdb's copy carries only in-frame clones and drops some. The sample gives about 83,000 clones, roughly 87% of which show up once; over 2.5% is in the top ten. The material sequenced was peripheral blood. The receptors were sampled from a woman aged 45-59 years with active or convalescent COVID-19.

The CDR3 DNA follows: TGCGCCAGCAGCCAAGAAGGTATAACAGGCCCTGGCTACACCTTC. This encodes CASSQEGITGPGYTF. V usage is TRBV4-1 and J usage is TRBJ1-2; tentative D call: TRBD1 (5 bases). CDR3 length equals 15 residues. V lost 0 bases, J lost 7 bases, and 15 bases lay in between. Germline lookup yields CDR1 MGHRA and CDR2 YSYEKL.

Notes on this clone: In the same sample, other DNA sequences code for this CDR3. The rearrangement links TRBV27 to TRBJ1-2; D perhaps matches TRBD1 (6 bases). Germline V gene data show CDR1 as MNHEY and CDR2 as SMNVEV (reference sequence). The V end lost 4 bases, the J end lost 7 bases, and 13 bases lay between the germline ends. This CDR3 comprises 13 residues. CDR3 nucleotide sequence: TGTGCCAGCAGTTACGGCCAGGGGAGTGGCTACACCTTC. This sequence encodes CASSYGQGSGYTF.

The table lists this clone with a count of one. The V and J genes are TRBV5-1 and TRBJ1-1; D unresolved. CDR1 and CDR2 (germline): SGHRS, YFSETQ. CDR3 length equals 15 residues. Trimming took off 6 bases at V and 5 bases at J, with 20 bases between the two ends. CDR3 sequence (DNA): TGCGCCAGCACGCTCACATCCCCGGGGTGGACTGAAGCTTTCTTT. Amino acid sequence: CASTLTSPGWTEAFF.

The chain links TRBV14 to TRBJ2-6; unclear D gene. CDR3 length: 15 residues. Trimming left V 1 base short and J 1 base short, with 5 bases between. CDR1 is SGHDN and CDR2 is FVKESK in the germline V gene. In nucleotides, the CDR3 is TGTGCCAGCAGCCAAGCCGGGTCTGGGGCCAACGTCCTGACTTTC. Protein sequence: CASSQAGSGANVLTF.

The rearrangement links TRBV4-3 to TRBJ2-1, with D perhaps matching TRBD2 (6 bases). V gave up 0 bases and J gave up 9 bases, with 12 bases separating them. CDR1 is LGHNA and CDR2 is YSLEER in the germline V gene. This CDR3 comprises 14 residues. CDR3 loop: CASSQERGTSEQFF. The CDR3, as DNA: TGCGCCAGCAGCCAAGAGCGGGGTACGAGTGAGCAGTTCTTC.

V gene TRBV19 combines with J gene TRBJ1-1; perhaps TRBD1 as D (6 bases). V lost 1 base to trimming and J lost 4 bases, with 10 bases between them. Per germline, CDR1 LNHDA and CDR2 SQIVND (reference sequence). The CDR3 totals 14 residues. The CDR3 nucleotides read TGTGCCAGTAGTATAGTTTTAGGGGGCACTGAAGCTTTCTTT. This gives the protein CASSIVLGGTEAFF.

The chain has TRBV9 and TRBJ2-1; TRBD2 aligns across 11 bases. The V segment lost 3 bases and the J segment 5 bases; nucleotides outside the gene matches: 4. The germline CDR1 and CDR2 sequences are SGDLS and YYNGEE. CDR3 length: 15 residues. The CDR3 is CASSATSGGHNEQFF. CDR3 coding DNA: TGTGCCAGCAGCGCAACTAGCGGGGGCCACAATGAGCAGTTCTTC. The variable domain in full, with the rest retrieved from reference TRBV9 and TRBJ2-1, is DSGVTQTPKHLITATGQRVTLRCSPRSGDLSVYWYQQSLDQGLQFLIQYYNGEERAKGNILERFSAQQFPDLHSELNLSSLELGDSALYFCASSATSGGHNEQFFGPGTRLTVL.

The chain carries TRBV15 and TRBJ1-5, with D hard to call. V was cut by 0 bases and J by 0 bases, with 6 bases left in between. Germline CDR1 and CDR2: LNHNV and YYDKDF (reference sequence). This CDR3 has 15 amino acids. CDR3 in DNA: TGTGCCACCAGCAGAGATGGGCTTAGCAATCAGCCCCAGCATTTT. Translation gives CATSRDGLSNQPQHF.

The CDR3, as DNA: TGCGCCAGCAGCCGAGAACAGAGATTTAATGAAAAACTGTTTTTT. It specifies CASSREQRFNEKLFF. J is TRBJ1-4 and V is TRBV4-3; D is unclear. The CDR3 totals 15 residues. Looked up from germline, CDR1 is LGHNA and CDR2 is YSLEER. With 4 bases removed from V and 4 bases from J, the gap between germline ends came to 13 bases.

The chain has TRBV7-9 and TRBJ1-2, with 8 bases aligning to TRBD1. The CDR3 is made up of 15 amino acids. The germline V gene has CDR1 SEHNR and CDR2 FQNEAQ (reference sequence). J lost 2 bases, V lost 2 bases, and 4 bases had no gene match. CDR3 loop: CASSLLQGGNYGYTF. In DNA form, the CDR3 reads TGTGCCAGCAGCTTATTACAGGGGGGGAACTATGGCTACACCTTC. The full variable domain, with the rest looked up from reference TRBV7-9 and TRBJ1-2, is DTGVSQNPRHKITKRGQNVTFRCDPISEHNRLYWYRQTLGQGPEFLTYFQNEAQLEKSRLLSDRFSAERPKGSFSTLEIQRTEQGDSAMYLCASSLLQGGNYGYTFGSGTRLTVV.

The table lists this clone with a count of one. The V and J genes are TRBV19 and TRBJ1-5; TRBD1 matches at 7 bases. The germline V gene encodes CDR1 LNHDA and CDR2 SQIVND (reference sequence). J lost 6 bases, V lost 5 bases, and 10 bases had no gene match. CDR3 length: 15 amino acids. CDR3 in amino acids: CASSPLAGGTQPQHF. CDR3 in DNA: TGTGCCAGTAGTCCTTTGGCAGGGGGGACTCAGCCCCAGCATTTT.

The gene calls are TRBV4-3 and TRBJ2-7; 9 bases are shared with TRBD1. This CDR3 has 15 residues. With 2 bases clipped from V and 3 bases from J, the junction kept 5 bases outside the gene matches. Germline assignment: CDR1 LGHNA and CDR2 YSLEER. The CDR3 coding sequence is TGCGCCAGCAGCCAATCCGGGACAGGGAACTACGAGCAGTACTTC. It yields the protein CASSQSGTGNYEQYF.

This chain connects TRBV20-1 to TRBJ1-1; 7 bases map to TRBD1. Unmatched junction bases numbered 5, after V lost 6 bases and J lost 7 bases. Per the germline V gene, CDR1 is DFQATT and CDR2 is SNEGSKA (reference sequence). The CDR3 consists of 11 residues. The DNA for the CDR3 is TGCAGTGCCGACAGGGTGGGTGAAGCTTTCTTT. The encoded protein is CSADRVGEAFF.

This clone was counted once. The V gene is TRBV9, the J gene TRBJ1-3; D is unclear. This CDR3 is built from 17 residues. Germline V gene lookup returns CDR1 SGDLS and CDR2 YYNGEE. Trimming stripped 0 bases from V and 1 base from J, with 14 bases between. CDR3 DNA: TGTGCCAGCAGCGTAGGATCGGGGAGTGGATCTGGAAACACCATATATTTT. Translated, it gives CASSVGSGSGSGNTIYF.

The rearrangement joins TRBV5-4 to TRBJ2-5; TRBD2 agrees at 8 bases. Germline V lookup: CDR1 SGHNT, CDR2 YYREEE (reference sequence). With 4 bases clipped from V and 2 bases from J, the junction kept 4 bases outside the gene matches. The CDR3 is 14 residues long. The chain's CDR3 is CASSQGTRQETQYF. CDR3 DNA sequence: TGTGCCAGCAGCCAGGGGACTAGACAAGAGACCCAGTACTTC.

With regard to this clone: Other DNA sequences in this sample translate to the same CDR3. The chain employs TRBV18 and TRBJ2-7, with D hard to call. CDR1 and CDR2 (germline): KGHSH, LQKENI. V was pared by 3 bases and J by 0 bases, with 3 bases between. The CDR3 sequence is 12 residues long. The CDR3 sequence is CASSPSSYEQYF. CDR3 nucleotides: TGTGCCAGCTCACCGAGCTCCTACGAGCAGTACTTC.

CDR3 protein: CASSYGQGSTGNQPQHF. DNA of the CDR3: TGTGCCAGCAGTTACGGGCAGGGGAGTACGGGCAATCAGCCCCAGCATTTT. The gene calls are TRBV6-2 or TRBV6-3 and TRBJ1-5; D perhaps matches TRBD1 (6 bases). This CDR3 is 17 amino acids long. CDR1 MNHEY and CDR2 SVGEGT come from the germline V gene. Trimming took 2 bases from V and 2 from J, leaving 16 bases between them.

The chain combines TRBV30 with TRBJ2-1; weak D call: TRBD2 (5 bases). Trimming pared 3 bases from V and 9 bases from J, leaving 12 bases between. In germline, CDR1 is GTSNPN, CDR2 SVGIG (reference sequence). The CDR3 is 12 residues long. The CDR3: CAWRIGVGEQFF. The DNA of the CDR3 is TGTGCCTGGAGAATCGGGGTAGGTGAGCAGTTCTTC.

This clone appeared a single time. The chain couples TRBV19 to TRBJ1-5, with TRBD1 identical over 9 bases. CDR1 LNHDA and CDR2 SQIVND come from the germline V gene (reference sequence). The CDR3 contains 17 residues. Germline trimming cut 7 bases from V and 3 bases from J; bases unmatched to any gene: 13. CDR3 bases: TGTGCCAGTACAGGGTGGGGGACAGGGTTTTACAATCAGCCCCAGCATTTT. Translating gives CASTGWGTGFYNQPQHF.

The rearrangement links TRBV7-2 to TRBJ2-5, with 7 bases identical to TRBD2. Germline CDR1 SGHTA, CDR2 FQGNSA. CDR3 length: 15 amino acids. The ends lost 3 bases at V and 9 bases at J; junction bases unmatched: 13. The CDR3 DNA is TGTGCCAGCAGCTTGAGGGGAGGGACTCAAGTGTCCCAGTACTTC. The encoded protein is CASSLRGGTQVSQYF.

This clone has more than one count but fewer than ten. The chain uses TRBV7-9 and TRBJ1-1; tentatively, D is TRBD1 (5 bases). This CDR3 comprises 14 residues. Per germline, CDR1 SEHNR and CDR2 FQNEAQ (reference sequence). V was cut by 7 bases and J by 0 bases, with 12 bases left in between. CDR3 DNA sequence: TGTGCCAGCACCCATGACAGTATGAACACTGAAGCTTTCTTT. Amino acid sequence: CASTHDSMNTEAFF.

The rearrangement uses TRBV27 and TRBJ1-6; D is possibly TRBD1 (5 bases). V was shortened by 6 bases and J by 4 bases, with 13 bases between the two germline ends. The germline gives CDR1 MNHEY, CDR2 SMNVEV (reference sequence). The CDR3 is 15 residues long. The DNA for the CDR3 is TGTGCCAGCAGCAACCGACAGAGGTATAATTCACCCCTCCACTTT. Amino acids: CASSNRQRYNSPLHF.

This rearrangement joins TRBV15 to TRBJ1-2; D call uncertain. CDR3 length equals 11 residues. Trimming removed 1 base from V and 7 bases from J, with 4 bases in between. CDR1 and CDR2 (germline): LNHNV, YYDKDF (reference sequence). The CDR3 is CATSRAGGYTF. CDR3 coding DNA: TGTGCCACCAGCAGAGCGGGTGGCTACACCTTC. Full variable domain (missing parts from reference TRBV15 and TRBJ1-2): DAMVIQNPRYQVTQFGKPVTLSCSQTLNHNVMYWYQQKSSQAPKLLFHYYDKDFNNEADTPDNFQSRRPNTSFCFLDIRSPGLGDTAMYLCATSRAGGYTFGSGTRLTVV.

The chain employs TRBV7-8 and TRBJ1-5, with 7 bases fitting TRBD1. V shed 4 bases, J shed 4 bases, and the junction held 10 bases outside the gene matches. The CDR3 is 16 residues long. Germline V gene lookup returns CDR1 SGHVS and CDR2 FQNEAQ. The CDR3 bases are TGTGCCAGCAGCTCCCAAACCGGGACAGTGAATCAGCCCCAGCATTTT. Encoded protein: CASSSQTGTVNQPQHF.